This entry lists 17 T cell receptor beta chains sequenced from one sample in a study of regulatory T cells in long-lasting Graves disease. Through Arm-PCR of CDR3 regions and iRepertoire HTBI primers, TCR beta libraries were built. TCRdb ran MiXCR on the multiplex PCR reads and lists one entry per CDR3 protein. This table holds under 250,000 distinct CDR3 sequences, 20% to 25% found once. As to time point: newly diagnosed GD, antithyroid drugs for less than 3 months. PBMCs were the source of the RNA used for TCR sequencing. This material consisted of peripheral blood mononuclear cells (PBMCs), taken at new diagnosis, from a patient treated with antithyroid drugs. Source of these receptors: a female donor with Graves disease.

In its sample, this clonotype was seen many times. The chain couples TRBV20-1 to TRBJ2-5; TRBD1 aligns across 9 bases. Trimming took 2 bases from V and 3 from J; bases not matched to a gene: 4. Per the germline V gene, CDR1 is DFQATT and CDR2 is SNEGSKA (reference sequence). The CDR3 runs to 14 residues. The CDR3 region is CSARSRTGEETQYF. For the CDR3, the DNA is TGCAGTGCTAGATCCAGGACAGGGGAAGAGACCCAGTACTTC.

Concerning this clonotype: A much larger clonotype is one base distant, so this may be a read error. The chain recombines TRBV20-1 with TRBJ2-1; TRBD1 agrees at 11 bases. The length of the CDR3 is 13 residues. Germline V lookup: CDR1 DFQATT, CDR2 SNEGSKA (reference sequence). The CDR3 bases are TGCAGTACTAGGACAGGGGGCCTCAATGAGCAGTTCTTC. Protein sequence: CSTRTGGLNEQFF.

About this clonotype: This probably arose from a read error, given a far larger clone one base away. V gene TRBV5-8 combines with J gene TRBJ2-7; tentatively, D is TRBD1 or TRBD2 (5 bases each). The CDR3 consists of 15 residues. Trimming left V 2 bases short and J 3 bases short, with 15 bases between. The germline gives CDR1 SGHTS, CDR2 YDEGEE. CDR3 amino acids: CASSLTGTAYYEQYF. CDR3 DNA: TGTGCCAGCAGCTTAACCGGGACGGCTTACTACGAGCAGTACTTC.

About this clonotype itself: A clone one base away is much larger, so this may be a read error. The chain employs TRBV28 and TRBJ2-6; TRBD1 agrees at 7 bases. Germline V gene sequence: CDR1 MDHEN, CDR2 SYDVKM. CDR3 length: 13 residues. CDR3 in amino acids: CASEGAGANVLAF. For the CDR3, the DNA is TGTGCCAGCGAGGGGGCTGGGGCCAACGTCCTGGCTTTC.

The V call is TRBV2, the J call TRBJ2-1; 7 bases line up with TRBD1. The CDR3 is 13 residues long. The germline gives CDR1 SNHLY, CDR2 FYNNEI. Trimming at V came to 4 bases and at J to 9 bases, leaving 6 bases not matched to a gene. DNA for the CDR3: TGTGCCAGCAGTGCAGAGGGGGCGGTTGAGCAGTTCTTC. The encoded protein is CASSAEGAVEQFF.

This clonotype was observed many times. The V and J genes are TRBV2 and TRBJ2-1; tentative D call: TRBD1 (6 bases). CDR1 and CDR2 from the germline V gene are SNHLY and FYNNEI. The V and J ends lost 9 bases and 7 bases respectively, with 10 bases between them. The CDR3 is made up of 11 amino acids. The CDR3 region is CARKTGNEQFF. DNA for the CDR3: TGTGCCAGGAAAACAGGGAATGAGCAGTTCTTC.

This clonotype was seen only once. This chain connects TRBV6-1 to TRBJ1-6; D uncertain. The CDR3 loop spans 15 amino acids. Trimming removed 6 bases from V and 4 bases from J, with 13 bases in between. The V gene's germline CDR1 is MNHNS and CDR2 SASEGT. The CDR3 loop reads CASSPTGKYNSPLHF. The CDR3 bases are TGTGCCAGCAGCCCAACCGGCAAATATAATTCACCCCTCCACTTT.

A few counts support this clonotype. The rearrangement joins TRBV10-3 to TRBJ2-5; D is possibly TRBD1 or TRBD2 (5 bases each). Looked up from germline, CDR1 is ENHRY and CDR2 is SYGVKD. V shed 6 bases and J shed 5 bases, with 13 bases lying between them. The CDR3 sequence is 13 residues long. The CDR3 sequence: CAIRRGSRETQYF. The CDR3 DNA reads TGTGCCATCAGGAGGGGATCGAGGGAGACCCAGTACTTC.

Regarding this clonotype: Just one base apart from a much larger clone, this may be a read error. The genes are TRBV5-4 and TRBJ2-5, with D possibly being TRBD2 (6 bases). The CDR3 is 14 residues long. Germline CDR1 and CDR2: SGHNT and YYREEE (reference sequence). CDR3 coding DNA: TGTGCCAGCAGCTCTCGGGGGAGCGAAGAGACCCAGCACTTC. Translated, it gives CASSSRGSEETQHF.

This clonotype showed up many times. The V gene is TRBV9, the J gene TRBJ2-3; 10 bases line up with TRBD1. The ends lost 2 bases at V and 4 bases at J; junction bases unmatched: 13. Germline assignment: CDR1 SGDLS and CDR2 YYNGEE. This CDR3 is 18 amino acids long. The CDR3 reads CASSVRQGARAGADTQYF. In DNA, the CDR3 is TGTGCCAGCAGCGTCAGACAGGGGGCAAGAGCAGGCGCAGATACGCAGTATTTT.

This clonotype occurred many times. The V and J genes are TRBV20-1 and TRBJ2-3; 8 nucleotides agree with TRBD2. The CDR3 is 14 residues long. The V gene end was trimmed by 4 bases and the J gene end by 3 bases; junction bases not matched to a gene: 6. Germline CDR1 is DFQATT and CDR2 is SNEGSKA (reference sequence). This CDR3 reads CSAKISGSTDTQYF. The DNA of the CDR3 is TGCAGTGCTAAGATAAGCGGGAGTACAGATACGCAGTATTTT.

This clonotype was detected many times. The chain couples TRBV24-1 to TRBJ2-7; weak D call: TRBD2 (5 bases). CDR1 and CDR2 from the germline V gene are KGHDR and SFDVKD. The germline V and J ends were trimmed by 9 bases and 3 bases, with 14 bases remaining between them. The CDR3 sequence is 13 residues long. CDR3 residues: CATADGGDYEQYF. In DNA form, the CDR3 reads TGTGCCACCGCCGACGGAGGAGACTACGAGCAGTACTTC.

The rearrangement links TRBV27 to TRBJ2-3; 10 bases are shared with TRBD2. Germline CDR1 is MNHEY and CDR2 is SMNVEV (reference sequence). The V gene end was trimmed by 3 bases and the J gene end by 3 bases; junction bases not matched to a gene: 3. This CDR3 contains 15 residues. This CDR3 reads CASSLLAGVTDTQYF. DNA for the CDR3: TGTGCCAGCAGTTTGCTAGCGGGAGTTACAGATACGCAGTATTTT.

This clonotype was detected ten times or more. The rearrangement links TRBV20-1 to TRBJ2-4; D is possibly TRBD1 (6 bases). This CDR3 spans 15 amino acids. The germline gives CDR1 DFQATT, CDR2 SNEGSKA (reference sequence). Trimming shortened V by 3 bases and J by 8 bases, and 20 bases separated the two germline ends. The CDR3 sequence: CSASRWHRARDIQYF. The DNA for the CDR3 is TGCAGTGCTAGTCGGTGGCACAGGGCACGAGACATTCAGTACTTC.

This clonotype has a count of ten or more. V and J are TRBV6-2 or TRBV6-3 and TRBJ2-3; 7 bases line up with TRBD1. CDR1 is MNHEY and CDR2 is SVGEGT in the germline V gene. Trimming removed 5 bases from V and 5 bases from J; junction bases left unmatched: 13. The CDR3 extends over 16 amino acids. CDR3 loop: CASSEPGTENRDTQYF. The CDR3 bases are TGTGCCAGCAGTGAGCCCGGGACAGAGAATAGAGATACGCAGTATTTT.

This clonotype was found a few times. This chain links TRBV3-1 with TRBJ2-2, with 14 bases identical to TRBD2. CDR3 length: 15 amino acids. The trim removed 4 bases at V and 6 bases at J, leaving 1 base unmatched. The germline gives CDR1 LGHDT, CDR2 YNNKEL (reference sequence). CDR3 sequence reads: CASSPTSGGAGELFF. The CDR3 nucleotides read TGTGCCAGCAGCCCGACTAGCGGGGGGGCCGGGGAGCTGTTTTTT. The full variable domain, rest sourced from reference TRBV3-1 and TRBJ2-2, is DTAVSQTPKYLVTQMGNDKSIKCEQNLGHDTMYWYKQDSKKFLKIMFSYNNKELIINETVPNRFSPKSPDKAHLNLHINSLELGDSAVYFCASSPTSGGAGELFFGEGSRLTVL.

As for this clonotype: A clone one base away is much larger, so this may be a read error. The V gene is TRBV5-5, the J gene TRBJ1-5; no clear D gene. Trimming shortened V by 0 bases and J by 5 bases, and 6 bases separated the two germline ends. Germline CDR1 SGHKS, CDR2 YYEKEE (reference sequence). This CDR3 comprises 13 residues. The CDR3, as DNA: TGTGCCAGCAGCTTGGAGAGGGATCAGCCCCAGCATTTT. It encodes CASSLERDQPQHF.